Each of the 13 T cell receptor beta chains below was sequenced from the same sample in a study of HIV-infected patients and healthy controls. All unsorted peripheral T cells were captured because whole blood was used without fractionation. cDNA was made from around 0.45 ug RNA using alpha and beta constant primers. Separate chain-specific third strand synthesis with multiplexing indices produced the alpha and beta libraries. TCRdb processed the 5' RACE reads anew with MiXCR; each CDR3 protein has one entry. The data contain about 6,000 distinct CDR3 sequences, roughly a tenth of them singletons. The sequencing here drew on blood, taken before antiretroviral therapy. These receptors were taken from an adult with HIV infection.

At least ten counts were recorded for this clonotype. The V and J genes are TRBV20-1 and TRBJ1-1; 7 bases are shared with TRBD1. The CDR3 sequence is 15 residues long. J was trimmed by 0 bases and V by 0 bases; bases with no gene match: 4. CDR1 is DFQATT and CDR2 is SNEGSKA in the germline V gene (reference sequence). CDR3 region: CSARDLRGMNTEAFF. CDR3 nucleotide sequence: TGCAGTGCTAGAGATCTCAGGGGGATGAACACTGAAGCTTTCTTT.

This clonotype came up many times. The V call is TRBV12-3 or TRBV12-4, the J call TRBJ2-5, with 9 positions matching TRBD1. CDR3 length: 15 residues. V shed 3 bases and J 4 bases; nucleotides not matched to a gene: 6. The CDR3 here is CASSFAGTGRETQYF. CDR3 in DNA: TGTGCCAGCAGTTTTGCCGGGACAGGGAGAGAGACCCAGTACTTC.

At least ten counts were recorded for this clonotype. The chain joins TRBV4-1 to TRBJ1-1, with D uncertain. CDR1 MGHRA and CDR2 YSYEKL come from the germline V gene. V was shortened by 4 bases and J by 6 bases, with 12 bases between the two germline ends. This CDR3 is 13 amino acids long. This CDR3 is CASSRRETAEAFF. Written as DNA, the CDR3 is TGCGCCAGCAGCCGGCGGGAAACAGCTGAAGCTTTCTTT.

J is TRBJ1-1 and V is TRBV20-1; maybe TRBD1 (5 bases). CDR3 length equals 10 residues. The V gene's germline CDR1 is DFQATT and CDR2 SNEGSKA (reference sequence). V lost 5 bases and J 11 bases, leaving 12 bases between the germline ends. The CDR3 region is CSAGAQGAFF. The CDR3 DNA is TGCAGTGCTGGGGCCCAAGGGGCTTTCTTT.

CDR3 amino acids: CASSLIGKSSYNEQFF. Here the CDR3 DNA reads TGTGCCAGCAGTTTAATAGGGAAAAGCTCCTACAATGAGCAGTTCTTC. The chain uses TRBV27 and TRBJ2-1, with unresolved D. The CDR3 contains 16 residues. Trimming pared 2 bases from V and 0 bases from J, leaving 11 bases between. Germline CDR1 is MNHEY and CDR2 is SMNVEV (reference sequence).

This clonotype is termed medium-sized. The rearrangement uses TRBV5-1 and TRBJ1-1; no definite D call. With 3 bases removed from V and 4 bases from J, the gap between germline ends came to 7 bases. CDR3 size: 12 residues. Germline values: CDR1 SGHRS, CDR2 YFSETQ. The CDR3 region has the DNA TGCGCCAGCAGCTCCACGGGCACTGAAGCTTTCTTT. Translation gives CASSSTGTEAFF.

By share, this clonotype ranks as medium-sized. V and J are TRBV12-3 or TRBV12-4 and TRBJ2-1; TRBD2 matches 16 bases. The CDR3 is 16 amino acids. Germline trimming cut 5 bases from V and 6 bases from J; bases unmatched to any gene: 4. DNA for the CDR3: TGTGCCAGCAGTCTGGGGACTAGCGGGGGGGCCAATGAGCAGTTCTTC. Translating gives CASSLGTSGGANEQFF.

This clonotype is classed as medium-sized. The chain employs TRBV6-5 and TRBJ1-4; no definite D call. With 4 bases removed from V and 5 bases from J, the gap between germline ends came to 8 bases. Germline CDR1 MNHEY, CDR2 SVGAGI. This CDR3 comprises 13 residues. This chain's CDR3 is CASSLTRNEKLFF. CDR3 nucleotides: TGTGCCAGCAGTTTGACAAGGAATGAAAAACTGTTTTTT.

This clonotype was detected ten times or more. The gene calls are TRBV2 and TRBJ2-7, with D perhaps TRBD2 (7 bases). Germline V gene data show CDR1 as SNHLY and CDR2 as FYNNEI. The V end was cut by 3 bases, the J end by 5 bases, with 11 bases between. This CDR3 has 13 residues. In DNA form, the CDR3 reads TGTGCCAGCAGTGAGGCGGGGGCCCACGAGCAGTACTTC. Translating gives CASSEAGAHEQYF.

By share of the sample, this clonotype is medium-sized. The chain uses TRBV11-2 and TRBJ2-2; D remains unclear. Germline V lookup: CDR1 SGHAT, CDR2 FQNNGV. V was cut by 0 bases and J by 7 bases, with 9 bases left in between. This CDR3 comprises 14 residues. CDR3 sequence: CASSLDRMSGELFF. CDR3 nucleotides: TGTGCCAGCAGCTTAGACAGGATGAGCGGGGAGCTGTTTTTT. The entire variable domain, with the rest obtained from reference TRBV11-2 and TRBJ2-2, is as follows: EAGVAQSPRYKIIEKRQSVAFWCNPISGHATLYWYQQILGQGPKLLIQFQNNGVVDDSQLPKDRFSAERLKGVDSTLKIQPAKLEDSAVYLCASSLDRMSGELFFGEGSRLTVL.

This clonotype is labeled as medium-sized (0.01 to 0.1%). The genes are TRBV28 and TRBJ2-1; perhaps TRBD1 as D (5 bases). Germline V gives CDR1 MDHEN, CDR2 SYDVKM. The V and J ends lost 2 bases and 4 bases respectively, with 12 bases between them. The CDR3 contains 15 residues. In DNA form, the CDR3 reads TGTGCCAGCAGTTTAGTTGCAGGGTGGTACAATGAGCAGTTCTTC. It encodes CASSLVAGWYNEQFF.

By share of the sample, this clonotype is medium-sized. V usage is TRBV28 and J usage is TRBJ2-5; TRBD2 matches at 10 bases. Germline CDR1 is MDHEN and CDR2 is SYDVKM. The CDR3 totals 16 residues. With 5 bases clipped from V and 0 bases from J, the junction kept 6 bases outside the gene matches. CDR3 amino acids: CASSPGLALYQETQYF. In DNA, the CDR3 is TGTGCCAGCAGTCCGGGACTAGCGCTGTACCAAGAGACCCAGTACTTC.

By its share, this clonotype is large (0.1 to 1%). V gene TRBV6-2 or TRBV6-3 combines with J gene TRBJ2-3; possibly TRBD1 for D (6 bases). V was pared by 6 bases and J by 0 bases, with 16 bases between. The CDR3 runs to 16 residues. Germline CDR1 reads MNHEY; CDR2 reads SVGEGT. The CDR3 reads CASRMDWGTSTDTQYF. In nucleotides, the CDR3 is TGTGCCAGCAGGATGGACTGGGGGACAAGCACAGATACGCAGTATTTT.